This entry lists 3 T cell receptor beta chains sequenced from one sample in a study of regulatory T cells in long-lasting Graves disease. Researchers made TCR beta libraries by using iRepertoire HTBI primers and running Arm-PCR on CDR3 regions. TCRdb re-called the multiplex PCR reads with MiXCR, one entry per CDR3 protein. Of 400,000 to 500,000 distinct CDR3 sequences in the sample, 21% were seen once. Time point given: persistent/refractory GD, antithyroid drugs over 5 years with positive TRAb. The TCR library was made from RNA extracted from PBMCs. This specimen consisted of peripheral blood mononuclear cells (PBMCs), obtained when the disease was refractory, from a patient treated with antithyroid drugs. These receptors were taken from a female donor with Graves disease.

This clonotype was seen repeatedly, ten times or more. CDR3 sequence reads: CASCAGIDEQYF. The CDR3 nucleotides read TGTGCCAGCTGCGCCGGGATCGACGAGCAGTACTTC. The chain combines TRBV2 with TRBJ2-7, with D possibly TRBD2 on 5 matching bases. This CDR3 contains 12 residues. Trimming cost V 8 bases and J 5 bases, with 13 bases left between them. Germline CDR1 and CDR2: SNHLY and FYNNEI.

Turning to this clonotype: It may be a read error: a sequence one base away is much more abundant. This rearrangement joins TRBV10-3 to TRBJ1-1, with 8 bases matching TRBD1. The CDR3 has 11 amino acids. The V gene's germline CDR1 is ENHRY and CDR2 SYGVKD. The V and J ends lost 6 bases and 6 bases, in that order; junction bases with no gene match: 0. The CDR3 nucleotides are TGTGCCATCAGACAGGGGGCTGAAGCTTTCTTT. Protein sequence: CAIRQGAEAFF.

This clonotype was observed at least ten times. This chain uses TRBV6-5 with TRBJ2-6; D is possibly TRBD1 (6 bases). V was clipped by 0 bases and J by 0 bases, with 9 bases between them. CDR1 and CDR2 (germline): MNHEY, SVGAGI. The length of the CDR3 is 17 residues. DNA for the CDR3: TGTGCCAGCAGTTACTCGAGGGGGATCTCTGGGGCCAACGTCCTGACTTTC. Translating gives CASSYSRGISGANVLTF.